The T cell receptor (beta chain) described here comes from a study of blood T cell repertoires in COVID-19. The overall study: T cells, B-cell-depleted T cells, or PBMCs provided the cDNA or gDNA that served as material.

Study members were between about 18 and 100 years old and lived in some 22 US regions. Donors were grouped by their self-reported clinical history. Up to 2 weeks before entering the study, exposed participants had met a COVID-19 case. The repertoire was sequenced with immunoSEQ multiplex PCR; TCRdb's copy has only in-frame clones and lacks some. The sample lists 250,000 or so clones, over 70% occurring once. With 2 bases clipped from V and 5 bases from J, the junction kept 6 bases outside the gene matches. Germline V gene data show CDR1 as MGHRA and CDR2 as YSYEKL. CDR3 size: 15 residues. The receptor's source is a woman aged 25 to 39 who had been exposed to COVID-19. V gene TRBV4-1 combines with J gene TRBJ2-1, with 7 positions matching TRBD1. Sequencing used PBMCs or T cells enriched from blood (not recorded which). CDR3 coding DNA: TGCGCCAGCAGCCAATACCAGACAGGGAACAATGAGCAGTTCTTC. It encodes CASSQYQTGNNEQFF.